The 4 T cell receptor beta chains reported below all come from one sample, sequenced in a study of blood T cell repertoires in COVID-19. Libraries were prepared by immunoSEQ multiplex PCR; TCRdb keeps only in-frame clonotypes and omits some of them. The data contain 300,000 to 350,000 clones, roughly 88% of them singletons. Input material: PBMCs or T cells enriched from blood (not recorded which). The receptor source for this set is a man aged 30 to 39 who had recovered from COVID-19.

The chain is built from TRBV12-2 and TRBJ2-3; the table's D gene call, TRBD1, was not cross checked with the DNA. TRBV12-2 is deemed a pseudogene. The CDR3 loop spans 16 amino acids. The CDR3 protein is CASRLAGQGCTDTQYF. The CDR3 DNA sequence: TGTGCAAGTCGCTTAGCGGGGCAGGGTTGCACAGATACGCAGTATTTT.

The V call is TRBV9, the J call TRBJ1-2, with D hard to call. V lost 4 bases and J 8 bases, leaving 21 bases between the germline ends. Germline lookup yields CDR1 SGDLS and CDR2 YYNGEE. The CDR3 is 15 amino acids. This CDR3 is CASSSGRRPGHGYTF. CDR3 DNA: TGTGCCAGCAGCTCCGGGAGGCGCCCGGGCCACGGCTACACCTTC.

This clone was detected only once. The rearrangement joins TRBV9 to TRBJ2-1; D call uncertain. V dropped 0 bases and J dropped 0 bases, with 7 bases sitting between them. The CDR3 has 15 amino acids. Germline CDR1 is SGDLS and CDR2 is YYNGEE. The CDR3, as DNA: TGTGCCAGCAGCGTAGCTGCAGGCTCCTACAATGAGCAGTTCTTC. Amino acids: CASSVAAGSYNEQFF.

The chain employs TRBV30 and TRBJ1-2, with TRBD1 matching over 8 bases. The length of the CDR3 is 14 residues. Per germline, CDR1 GTSNPN and CDR2 SVGIG (reference sequence). V lost 2 bases, J lost 5 bases, and 7 bases stayed unmatched. The CDR3 DNA follows: TGTGCCTGGAGTATTGGTACAGGGGGTTATGGCTACACCTTC. This encodes CAWSIGTGGYGYTF. Full variable domain (outside the CDR3, taken from reference TRBV30 and TRBJ1-2): SQTIHQWPATLVQPVGSPLSLECTVEGTSNPNLYWYRQAAGRGLQLLFYSVGIGQISSEVPQNLSASRPQDRQFILSSKKLLLSDSGFYLCAWSIGTGGYGYTFGSGTRLTVV.